Each of the 23 T cell receptor beta chains below was sequenced from the same sample in a study of OX40 agonist ivuxolimab in advanced cancers. Clones were read by immunoSEQ multiplex PCR, and TCRdb kept only the in-frame ones, dropping some. The table lists under 75,000 clones, roughly 89% of them singletons. Sequencing was performed on CD4+ or CD8+ T cells sorted from blood, taken in a trial of the OX40 agonist ivuxolimab. The origin of the receptors is an adult with an advanced solid tumor such as melanoma, head and neck, liver or kidney cancer.

The chain links TRBV5-6 to TRBJ2-7; D is perhaps TRBD1 or TRBD2 (5 bases each). Trimming stripped 2 bases from V and 3 bases from J, with 15 bases between. The germline V gene has CDR1 SGHDT and CDR2 YYEEEE. The CDR3 extends over 15 amino acids. The CDR3: CASSFTGTAYYEQYF. The CDR3 nucleotides read TGTGCCAGCAGCTTCACCGGGACGGCTTACTACGAGCAGTACTTC.

The chain links TRBV9 to TRBJ2-1, with D perhaps assigned TRBD1 or TRBD2 (5 bases each). V lost 0 bases, J lost 6 bases, and 16 bases lay in between. This CDR3 is built from 16 residues. Germline-derived CDR1 and CDR2 are SGDLS and YYNGEE. CDR3 bases: TGTGCCAGCAGCGTAGACGTTGCGTTGGGGGTCAATGAGCAGTTCTTC. Residues: CASSVDVALGVNEQFF.

The CDR3 loop is CASSLAQPNTEAFF. CDR3 DNA: TGCGCCAGCAGCTTGGCACAGCCGAACACTGAAGCTTTCTTT. The chain links TRBV5-1 to TRBJ1-1, with D unresolved. V lost 0 bases and J lost 1, with 7 bases in between. In germline, CDR1 is SGHRS, CDR2 YFSETQ. The CDR3 extends over 14 amino acids.

V usage is TRBV5-5 and J usage is TRBJ2-5, with 7 bases matching TRBD2. V lost 0 bases and J lost 5; bases outside the gene matches: 7. Germline CDR1 is SGHKS and CDR2 is YYEKEE (reference sequence). The CDR3 extends over 15 amino acids. CDR3 amino acids: CASSLGPRGEETQYF. CDR3 sequence (DNA): TGTGCCAGCAGCTTGGGCCCACGGGGGGAGGAGACCCAGTACTTC. Full variable domain (missing parts from reference TRBV5-5 and TRBJ2-5): DAGVTQSPTHLIKTRGQQVTLRCSPISGHKSVSWYQQVLGQGPQFIFQYYEKEERGRGNFPDRFSARQFPNYSSELNVNALLLGDSALYLCASSLGPRGEETQYFGPGTRLLVL.

The genes are TRBV5-1 and TRBJ2-3, with TRBD2 matching over 12 bases. Losses at the gene ends were 0 bases for V and 1 base for J; bases not matched to a gene: 3. The CDR3 loop spans 17 amino acids. Germline V gives CDR1 SGHRS, CDR2 YFSETQ. The chain's CDR3 is CASSLGLAGVGTDTQYF. The CDR3 DNA is TGCGCCAGCAGCTTGGGACTAGCGGGAGTTGGCACAGATACGCAGTATTTT.

The rearrangement links TRBV7-3 to TRBJ2-3, with unresolved D. The CDR3 has 14 amino acids. The germline V gene encodes CDR1 SGHTA and CDR2 FQGTGA. V was cut by 0 bases and J by 1 base, with 5 bases left in between. This CDR3 is CASSLTSGTDTQYF. The DNA for the CDR3 is TGTGCCAGCAGCTTAACGTCGGGCACAGATACGCAGTATTTT. The full variable domain, completed using reference TRBV7-3 and TRBJ2-3, is GAGVSQTPSNKVTEKGKYVELRCDPISGHTALYWYRQSLGQGPEFLIYFQGTGAADDSGLPNDRFFAVRPEGSVSTLKIQRTERGDSAVYLCASSLTSGTDTQYFGPGTRLTVL.

The chain joins TRBV6-9 to TRBJ2-5; 10 bases match TRBD2. Germline assignment: CDR1 MNHGY and CDR2 SVAAGI. There are 16 residues in the CDR3. V was clipped by 4 bases and J by 5 bases; unmatched bases: 10. As DNA, the CDR3 is TGTGCCAGCAGTTTAAATAGCGGGAGGTCAGGGGAGACCCAGTACTTC. Amino acid sequence: CASSLNSGRSGETQYF.

J is TRBJ1-2 and V is TRBV5-4, with D perhaps TRBD1 (5 bases). Trimming removed 4 bases from V and 7 bases from J, with 11 bases in between. The CDR3 consists of 12 residues. Germline V gives CDR1 SGHNT, CDR2 YYREEE (reference sequence). For the CDR3, the DNA is TGTGCCAGCAGCCCTGACAGAGTTGGCTACACCTTC. Translation: CASSPDRVGYTF.

The rearrangement joins TRBV7-2 to TRBJ2-5; no clear D gene. Germline values: CDR1 SGHTA, CDR2 FQGNSA. This CDR3 contains 11 residues. V was shortened by 5 bases and J by 5 bases, with 6 bases between the two germline ends. The CDR3 sequence is CASSPRETQYF. Here the CDR3 DNA reads TGTGCCAGCAGCCCTAGGGAGACCCAGTACTTC.

The J gene is TRBJ2-7, the V gene TRBV7-2; D ambiguous. This CDR3 comprises 11 residues. Per germline, CDR1 SGHTA and CDR2 FQGNSA. Deletions cut 5 bases from V and 4 bases from J, with 6 bases between. The CDR3 DNA is TGTGCCAGCAGCCCTGGGTACGAGCAGTACTTC. This sequence encodes CASSPGYEQYF.

The V gene is TRBV15, the J gene TRBJ1-5; no reliable D call. The CDR3 totals 15 residues. Per the germline V gene, CDR1 is LNHNV and CDR2 is YYDKDF (reference sequence). V lost 5 bases to trimming and J lost 2 bases, with 13 bases between them. The CDR3 DNA reads as TGTGCCACCAGCGATTCTTTTAGAGGCAATCAGCCCCAGCATTTT. It translates to CATSDSFRGNQPQHF.

The chain recombines TRBV11-3 with TRBJ2-1; D unclear. The CDR3 spans 12 residues. The V end lost 4 bases, the J end lost 4 bases, and 5 bases lay between the germline ends. Germline V CDR1 and CDR2: SGHNT, YENEEA. DNA of the CDR3: TGTGCCAGCAGCTCAAGGTACAATGAGCAGTTCTTC. Encoded protein: CASSSRYNEQFF.

The rearrangement links TRBV28 to TRBJ1-4, with no clear D. The germline V gene encodes CDR1 MDHEN and CDR2 SYDVKM. V was cut by 3 bases and J by 3 bases, with 8 bases left in between. The CDR3 length is 14 residues. CDR3 protein: CASSFGNANEKLFF. The CDR3 DNA reads TGTGCCAGCAGTTTCGGGAACGCTAATGAAAAACTGTTTTTT.

This rearrangement joins TRBV5-4 to TRBJ1-1; a weak D match, TRBD1 (6 bases). Germline loops: CDR1 SGHNT, CDR2 YYREEE (reference sequence). Between the trimmed V and J ends, which lost 0 bases and 5 bases, there was a span of 17 bases. The CDR3 is made up of 16 amino acids. CDR3 in DNA: TGTGCCAGCAGCTTGGATTCTTCGGGGGCTGGAACTGAAGCTTTCTTT. Protein sequence: CASSLDSSGAGTEAFF.

This rearrangement joins TRBV2 to TRBJ2-3; no clear D gene. The CDR3 consists of 13 residues. V was pared by 6 bases and J by 6 bases, with 13 bases between. The germline V gene has CDR1 SNHLY and CDR2 FYNNEI. The CDR3 region is CASSDRGTDTQYF. The DNA for the CDR3 is TGTGCCAGCAGCGACCGCGGAACGGATACGCAGTATTTT. The variable domain in full, with the rest retrieved from reference TRBV2 and TRBJ2-3, is EPEVTQTPSHQVTQMGQEVILRCVPISNHLYFYWYRQILGQKVEFLVSFYNNEISEKSEIFDDQFSVERPDGSNFTLKIRSTKLEDSAMYFCASSDRGTDTQYFGPGTRLTVL.

The rearrangement links TRBV5-1 to TRBJ2-5; D is possibly TRBD2 (6 bases). Germline values: CDR1 SGHRS, CDR2 YFSETQ. The CDR3 consists of 14 residues. Trimming stripped 7 bases from V and 2 bases from J, with 15 bases between. Here the CDR3 DNA reads TGCGCCAGCGCCCGAAGCGGGCGACAAGAGACCCAGTACTTC. It codes for CASARSGRQETQYF.

The rearrangement links TRBV2 to TRBJ2-2; 7 nucleotides agree with TRBD2. This CDR3 comprises 15 residues. Per the germline V gene, CDR1 is SNHLY and CDR2 is FYNNEI. With V trimmed by 8 bases and J by 4 bases, 10 bases remained unmatched. CDR3 sequence (DNA): TGTGCCAGCGGCCCCCCCGGGGGGAGCACCGGGGAGCTGTTTTTT. It is translated as CASGPPGGSTGELFF.

This clone came up a few times. The chain is built from TRBV19 and TRBJ1-1; D is undetermined. Trimming took off 6 bases at V and 0 bases at J, with 20 bases between the two ends. Germline V gives CDR1 LNHDA, CDR2 SQIVND (reference sequence). This CDR3 has 17 amino acids. The CDR3 spells CASSTPPIRAMNTEAFF. The CDR3 DNA sequence: TGTGCCAGTAGCACCCCACCGATAAGGGCGATGAACACTGAAGCTTTCTTT.

This clone has just a few counts. The chain recombines TRBV5-4 with TRBJ2-7, with a tentative D call TRBD2 (5 bases). The CDR3 runs to 15 residues. Germline V gives CDR1 SGHNT, CDR2 YYREEE (reference sequence). Trimming cost V 0 bases and J 6 bases, with 16 bases left between them. The CDR3 DNA sequence: TGTGCCAGCAGCTTGGGTAACGGGAAGATGGGCGAGCAGTACTTC. Amino acid sequence: CASSLGNGKMGEQYF.

The V and J genes are TRBV28 and TRBJ1-5; 8 bases match TRBD1. The CDR3 sequence is 14 residues long. CDR1 is MDHEN and CDR2 is SYDVKM in the germline V gene. V lost 7 bases to trimming and J lost 4 bases; unmatched junction nucleotides: 6. Written as DNA, the CDR3 is TGTGCCAGCATAAGGACAGGGACAAATCAGCCCCAGCATTTT. The encoded protein is CASIRTGTNQPQHF.

The CDR3 nucleotides are TGCGCCAGCAGCCTTCAGTCGGCCGGGAGCACAGATACGCAGTATTTT. Residues: CASSLQSAGSTDTQYF. The J gene is TRBJ2-3, the V gene TRBV5-1, with D unclear. Trimming left V 4 bases short and J 0 bases short, with 15 bases between. Germline loops: CDR1 SGHRS, CDR2 YFSETQ. CDR3 length: 16 amino acids.

This clone appeared a few times. The genes are TRBV10-3 and TRBJ2-1; TRBD1 matches at 8 bases. After removal of 3 bases from V and 6 bases from J, the junction contained 4 bases not matched to a gene. The CDR3 runs to 14 residues. Germline lookup yields CDR1 ENHRY and CDR2 SYGVKD. This chain's CDR3 is CAISEQGDGNEQFF. The CDR3, as DNA: TGTGCCATCAGTGAACAGGGGGACGGCAATGAGCAGTTCTTC.

The rearrangement uses TRBV19 and TRBJ2-1; D gene uncertain. The V end was cut by 5 bases, the J end by 7 bases, with 15 bases between. Germline loops: CDR1 LNHDA, CDR2 SQIVND (reference sequence). The CDR3 length is 14 residues. Here the CDR3 DNA reads TGTGCCAGTAGTTTGCCCGGCCTAGTGAATGAGCAGTTCTTC. The encoded protein is CASSLPGLVNEQFF.